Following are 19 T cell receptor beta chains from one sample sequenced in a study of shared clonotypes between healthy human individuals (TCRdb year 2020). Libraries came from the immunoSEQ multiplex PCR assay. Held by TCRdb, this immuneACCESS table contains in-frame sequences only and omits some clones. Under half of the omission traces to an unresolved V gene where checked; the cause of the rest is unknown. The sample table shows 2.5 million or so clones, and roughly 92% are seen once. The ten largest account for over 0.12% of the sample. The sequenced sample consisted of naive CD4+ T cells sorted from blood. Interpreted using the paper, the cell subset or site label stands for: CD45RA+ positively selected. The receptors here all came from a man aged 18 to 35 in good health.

CDR3 sequence: CASSQDPGSLTDTQYF. The CDR3, as DNA: TGCGCCAGCAGCCAAGATCCCGGTAGCCTCACAGATACGCAGTATTTT. The V call is TRBV4-1, the J call TRBJ2-3, with no clear D. Trimming removed 0 bases from V and 2 bases from J, with 12 bases in between. CDR1 and CDR2 (germline): MGHRA, YSYEKL. There are 16 residues in the CDR3.

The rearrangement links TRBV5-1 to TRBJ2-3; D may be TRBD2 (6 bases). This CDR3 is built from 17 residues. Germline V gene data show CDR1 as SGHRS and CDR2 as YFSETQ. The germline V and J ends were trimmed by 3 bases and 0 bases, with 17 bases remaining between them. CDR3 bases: TGCGCCAGCAGCTATTCCCCGGGGGACGTTAGCACAGATACGCAGTATTTT. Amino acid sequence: CASSYSPGDVSTDTQYF.

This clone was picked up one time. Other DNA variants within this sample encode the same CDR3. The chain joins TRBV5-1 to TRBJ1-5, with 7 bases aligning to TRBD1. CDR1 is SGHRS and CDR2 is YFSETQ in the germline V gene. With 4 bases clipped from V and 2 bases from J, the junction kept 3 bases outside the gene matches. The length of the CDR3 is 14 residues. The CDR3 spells CASSPGTGNQPQHF. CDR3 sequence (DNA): TGCGCCAGCAGCCCGGGGACAGGCAATCAGCCCCAGCATTTT.

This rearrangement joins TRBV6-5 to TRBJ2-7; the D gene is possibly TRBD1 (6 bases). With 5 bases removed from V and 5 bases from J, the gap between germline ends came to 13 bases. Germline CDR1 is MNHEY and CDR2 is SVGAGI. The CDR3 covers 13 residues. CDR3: CASSVTRGHEQYF. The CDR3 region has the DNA TGTGCCAGCAGTGTAACCAGGGGCCACGAGCAGTACTTC.

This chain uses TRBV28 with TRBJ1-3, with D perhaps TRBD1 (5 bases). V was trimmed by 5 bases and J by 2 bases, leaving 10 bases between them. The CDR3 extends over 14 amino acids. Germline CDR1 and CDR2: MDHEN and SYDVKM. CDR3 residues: CASSGGEAGNTIYF. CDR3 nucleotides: TGTGCCAGCAGTGGGGGGGAGGCTGGAAACACCATATATTTT.

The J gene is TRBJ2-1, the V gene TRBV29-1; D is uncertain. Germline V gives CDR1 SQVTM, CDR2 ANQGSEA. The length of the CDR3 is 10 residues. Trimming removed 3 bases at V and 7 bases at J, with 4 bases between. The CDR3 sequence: CSVDGNEQFF. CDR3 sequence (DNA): TGCAGCGTTGACGGGAATGAGCAGTTCTTC.

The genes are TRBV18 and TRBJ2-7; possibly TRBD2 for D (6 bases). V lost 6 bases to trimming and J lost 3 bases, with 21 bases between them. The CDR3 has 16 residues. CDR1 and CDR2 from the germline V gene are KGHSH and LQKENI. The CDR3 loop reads CASSQIGTLSRYEQYF. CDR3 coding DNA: TGTGCCAGCTCCCAAATTGGGACTTTAAGCCGCTACGAGCAGTACTTC.

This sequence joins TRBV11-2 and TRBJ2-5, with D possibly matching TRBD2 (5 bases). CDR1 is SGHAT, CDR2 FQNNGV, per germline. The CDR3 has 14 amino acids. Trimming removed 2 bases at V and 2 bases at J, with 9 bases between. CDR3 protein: CASSLISGQETQYF. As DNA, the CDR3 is TGTGCCAGCAGCTTAATTTCGGGACAAGAGACCCAGTACTTC.

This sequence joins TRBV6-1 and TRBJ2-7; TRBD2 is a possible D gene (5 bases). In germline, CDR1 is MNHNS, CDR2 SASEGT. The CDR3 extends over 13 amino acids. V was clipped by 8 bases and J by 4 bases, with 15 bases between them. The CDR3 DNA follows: TGTGCCAGCGCGACATTTTCGGGGTACGAGCAGTACTTC. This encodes CASATFSGYEQYF.

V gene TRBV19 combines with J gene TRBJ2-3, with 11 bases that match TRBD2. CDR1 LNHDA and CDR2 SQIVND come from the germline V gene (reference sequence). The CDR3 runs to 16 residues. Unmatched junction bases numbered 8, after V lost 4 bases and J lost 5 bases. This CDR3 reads CASSTSPGLAVDTQYF. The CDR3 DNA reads TGTGCCAGTAGTACGTCACCGGGACTAGCGGTAGATACGCAGTATTTT.

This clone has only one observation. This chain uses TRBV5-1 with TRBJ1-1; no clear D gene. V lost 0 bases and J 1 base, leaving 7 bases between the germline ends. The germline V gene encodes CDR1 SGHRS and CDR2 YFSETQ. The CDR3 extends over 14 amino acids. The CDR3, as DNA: TGCGCCAGCAGCTTGGAGATGGGGAACACTGAAGCTTTCTTT. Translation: CASSLEMGNTEAFF.

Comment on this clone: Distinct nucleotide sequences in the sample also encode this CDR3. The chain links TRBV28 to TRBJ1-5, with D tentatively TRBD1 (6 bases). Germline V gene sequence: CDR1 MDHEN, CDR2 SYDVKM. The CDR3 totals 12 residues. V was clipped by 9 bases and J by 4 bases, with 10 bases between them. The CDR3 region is CASIQGNQPQHF. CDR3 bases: TGTGCCAGTATACAGGGTAATCAGCCCCAGCATTTT. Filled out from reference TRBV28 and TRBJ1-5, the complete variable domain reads DVKVTQSSRYLVKRTGEKVFLECVQDMDHENMFWYRQDPGLGLRLIYFSYDVKMKEKGDIPEGYSVSREKKERFSLILESASTNQTSMYLCASIQGNQPQHFGDGTRLSIL.

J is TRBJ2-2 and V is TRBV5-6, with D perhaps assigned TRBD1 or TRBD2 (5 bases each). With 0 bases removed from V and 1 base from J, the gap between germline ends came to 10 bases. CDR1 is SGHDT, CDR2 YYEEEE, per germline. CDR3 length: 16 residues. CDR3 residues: CASSLAGTGNTGELFF. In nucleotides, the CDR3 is TGTGCCAGCAGCTTGGCCGGGACGGGGAACACCGGGGAGCTGTTTTTT.

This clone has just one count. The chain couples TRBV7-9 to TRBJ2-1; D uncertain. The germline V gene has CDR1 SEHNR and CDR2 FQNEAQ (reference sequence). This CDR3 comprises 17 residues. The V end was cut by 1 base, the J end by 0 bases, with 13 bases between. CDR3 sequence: CASSLVWVSDSYNEQFF. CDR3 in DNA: TGTGCCAGCAGCTTAGTTTGGGTGTCGGACTCCTACAATGAGCAGTTCTTC.

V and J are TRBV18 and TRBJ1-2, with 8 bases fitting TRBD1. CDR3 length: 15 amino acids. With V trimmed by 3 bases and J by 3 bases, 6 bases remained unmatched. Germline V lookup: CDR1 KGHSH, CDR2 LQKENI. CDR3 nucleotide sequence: TGTGCCAGCTCACCGACAGGGGATTATTACTATGGCTACACCTTC. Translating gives CASSPTGDYYYGYTF.

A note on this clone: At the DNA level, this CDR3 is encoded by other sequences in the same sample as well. DNA for the CDR3: TGTGCCAGCAGCTTAGACCCAGGGAGCTCCTACGAGCAGTACTTC. Its translation: CASSLDPGSSYEQYF. The chain recombines TRBV7-2 with TRBJ2-7; D is possibly TRBD1 or TRBD2 (5 bases each). Trimming shortened V by 1 base and J by 0 bases, and 10 bases separated the two germline ends. Germline V gene lookup returns CDR1 SGHTA and CDR2 FQGNSA. This CDR3 is 15 amino acids long.

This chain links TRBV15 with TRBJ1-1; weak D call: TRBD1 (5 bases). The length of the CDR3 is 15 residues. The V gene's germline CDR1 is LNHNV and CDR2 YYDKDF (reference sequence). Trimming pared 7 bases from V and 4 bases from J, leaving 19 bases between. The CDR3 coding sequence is TGTGCCACCAACCAGGGCAGGGTCCCTGGCACTGAAGCTTTCTTT. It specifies CATNQGRVPGTEAFF.

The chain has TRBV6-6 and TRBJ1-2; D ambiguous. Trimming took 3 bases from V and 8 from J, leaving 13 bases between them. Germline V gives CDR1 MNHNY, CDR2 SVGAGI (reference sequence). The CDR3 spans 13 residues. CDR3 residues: CASSYGLGGGYTF. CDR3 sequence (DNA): TGTGCCAGCAGTTATGGCCTCGGTGGCGGCTACACCTTC.

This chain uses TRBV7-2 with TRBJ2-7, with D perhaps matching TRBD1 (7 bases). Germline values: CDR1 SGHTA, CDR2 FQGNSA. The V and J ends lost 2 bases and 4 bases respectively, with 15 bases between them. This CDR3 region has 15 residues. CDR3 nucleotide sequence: TGTGCCAGCAGCTTAAACAGGGGAGGTTTTTACGAGCAGTACTTC. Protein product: CASSLNRGGFYEQYF. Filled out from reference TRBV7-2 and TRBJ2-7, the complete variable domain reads GAGVSQSPSNKVTEKGKDVELRCDPISGHTALYWYRQSLGQGLEFLIYFQGNSAPDKSGLPSDRFSAERTGGSVSTLTIQRTQQEDSAVYLCASSLNRGGFYEQYFGPGTRLTVT.